A single sample gave rise to the 28 T cell receptor beta chains below, sequenced in a study of T-cell reconstitution after alpha-beta-depleted transplantation in children. The TCRbeta library incorporated unique molecular identifiers. TCRdb independently ran MiXCR on the PCR reads; one entry per CDR3 protein. The sample lists around 960,000 distinct CDR3 sequences; 25% to 35% were seen once. The sequencing here drew on PBMCs, mostly from graft donor cells, taken 360 days after TCRalphabeta/CD19-depleted stem cell transplant. The receptors stem from a boy younger than two who had a stem cell transplant for SCID, so the T cells may come from the graft donor.

This clonotype was observed a few times. The gene calls are TRBV6-1 and TRBJ2-4, with TRBD1 matching 8 bases. The ends lost 5 bases at V and 9 bases at J; junction bases unmatched: 9. This CDR3 comprises 14 residues. Germline V CDR1 and CDR2: MNHNS, SASEGT. The CDR3 sequence is CASSTDRESRIQYF. CDR3 sequence (DNA): TGTGCCAGCAGTACGGACAGGGAGTCTCGCATTCAGTACTTC.

V and J are TRBV5-1 and TRBJ2-7; 7 positions match TRBD1. Germline V lookup: CDR1 SGHRS, CDR2 YFSETQ. V lost 4 bases, J lost 0 bases, and 13 bases stayed unmatched. The CDR3 is made up of 17 amino acids. CDR3 DNA sequence: TGCGCCAGCAGCCGACAGGGTCGTCAAGGGGACTCCTACGAGCAGTACTTC. Its translation is CASSRQGRQGDSYEQYF.

The chain combines TRBV7-9 with TRBJ2-7, with 7 positions matching TRBD1. The CDR3 runs 14 residues. CDR1 SEHNR and CDR2 FQNEAQ come from the germline V gene (reference sequence). Unmatched junction bases numbered 5, after V lost 5 bases and J lost 1 base. Here the CDR3 reads CASSPRGQSYEQYF. DNA for the CDR3: TGTGCCAGCAGCCCAAGGGGGCAATCCTACGAGCAGTACTTC. Full variable domain (missing parts from reference TRBV7-9 and TRBJ2-7): DTGVSQNPRHKITKRGQNVTFRCDPISEHNRLYWYRQTLGQGPEFLTYFQNEAQLEKSRLLSDRFSAERPKGSFSTLEIQRTEQGDSAMYLCASSPRGQSYEQYFGPGTRLTVT.

This clonotype occurred a few times. The V gene is TRBV7-2, the J gene TRBJ1-2; D is unresolved. There are 15 residues in the CDR3. V lost 1 base, J lost 0 bases, and 9 bases lay in between. Germline CDR1 SGHTA, CDR2 FQGNSA. As DNA, the CDR3 is TGTGCCAGCAGCTTAGGAATCCATCCTAACTATGGCTACACCTTC. It codes for CASSLGIHPNYGYTF. Full variable domain (missing parts from reference TRBV7-2 and TRBJ1-2): GAGVSQSPSNKVTEKGKDVELRCDPISGHTALYWYRQSLGQGLEFLIYFQGNSAPDKSGLPSDRFSAERTGGSVSTLTIQRTQQEDSAVYLCASSLGIHPNYGYTFGSGTRLTVV.

For the CDR3, the DNA is TGCAGTGCTAGTGGGAGGGCTAAGGGGCCCAAAAACATTCAGTACTTC. Its translation: CSASGRAKGPKNIQYF. V gene TRBV20-1 combines with J gene TRBJ2-4, with 7 nucleotides matching TRBD2. This CDR3 has 16 residues. Per the germline V gene, CDR1 is DFQATT and CDR2 is SNEGSKA (reference sequence). V shed 3 bases and J 2 bases; nucleotides not matched to a gene: 10.

This clonotype was observed a handful of times. This rearrangement joins TRBV5-1 to TRBJ2-7; 7 bases line up with TRBD1. The ends lost 0 bases at V and 6 bases at J; junction bases unmatched: 9. Germline V gene data show CDR1 as SGHRS and CDR2 as YFSETQ. The CDR3 runs to 15 residues. For the CDR3, the DNA is TGCGCCAGCAGCTTGGGGTCGAAGGGGGCAGGCGAGCAGTACTTC. Translation gives CASSLGSKGAGEQYF.

This clonotype was counted between two and nine times. One junction end disagrees with the germline gene, perhaps due to a read error. The rearrangement joins TRBV7-2 to TRBJ1-1; possible D gene TRBD1, 6 bases. The CDR3 is made up of 14 amino acids. Germline CDR1 reads SGHTA; CDR2 reads FQGNSA. The chain's CDR3 is CASSLELNDRTGIF. CDR3 sequence (DNA): TGTGCCAGCAGCTTAGAGCTTAACGACAGGACGGGAATCTTT.

This clonotype was counted once. V gene TRBV6-2 or TRBV6-3 combines with J gene TRBJ2-1, with 7 bases identical to TRBD1. Germline trimming cut 7 bases from V and 5 bases from J; bases unmatched to any gene: 23. This CDR3 comprises 19 residues. Germline CDR1 is MNHEY and CDR2 is SVGEGT. This CDR3 is CASNPQPTGKVPLNNEQFF. DNA for the CDR3: TGTGCCAGCAATCCGCAGCCGACAGGGAAGGTCCCCCTGAACAATGAGCAGTTCTTC.

The CDR3, as DNA: TGTGCCACCAGCAGAGGGACTGCATCTTCCTACGAGCAGTACTTC. Translated, it gives CATSRGTASSYEQYF. The rearrangement links TRBV15 to TRBJ2-7; TRBD2 might be the D (5 bases). This CDR3 is built from 15 residues. Germline values: CDR1 LNHNV, CDR2 YYDKDF (reference sequence). V shed 1 base and J shed 1 base, with 11 bases lying between them.

In this sample, this clonotype turned up a few times. This sequence joins TRBV29-1 and TRBJ1-1; no clear D gene. Between the trimmed V and J ends, which lost 7 bases and 1 base, there was a span of 7 bases. This CDR3 contains 11 residues. Germline loops: CDR1 SQVTM, CDR2 ANQGSEA. CDR3 in DNA: TGCAGCGCAGAGGAGAACACTGAAGCTTTCTTT. Translated: CSAEENTEAFF. The full variable domain, in which reference TRBV29-1 and TRBJ1-1 provide the parts outside the CDR3, is SAVISQKPSRDICQRGTSLTIQCQVDSQVTMMFWYRQQPGQSLTLIATANQGSEATYESGFVIDKFPISRPNLTFSTLTVSNMSPEDSSIYLCSAEENTEAFFGQGTRLTVV.

The chain employs TRBV6-5 and TRBJ2-3, with 9 bases matching TRBD1. CDR1 is MNHEY and CDR2 is SVGAGI in the germline V gene. This CDR3 comprises 15 residues. J was trimmed by 6 bases and V by 1 base; bases with no gene match: 5. The CDR3 DNA sequence: TGTGCCAGCAGTTACTTCCAGGGACAGGGCGATACGCAGTATTTT. Translating it yields CASSYFQGQGDTQYF.

This clonotype was seen only a few times. The rearrangement uses TRBV19 and TRBJ2-5; 9 positions match TRBD1. This CDR3 contains 16 residues. Germline loops: CDR1 LNHDA, CDR2 SQIVND (reference sequence). With V trimmed by 4 bases and J by 5 bases, 11 bases remained unmatched. DNA of the CDR3: TGTGCCAGTAGTACTTGGCCGGGACAGGGAAAGGAGACCCAGTACTTC. It is translated as CASSTWPGQGKETQYF.

V gene TRBV12-3 or TRBV12-4 combines with J gene TRBJ2-3; no firm D call. Trimming shortened V by 4 bases and J by 7 bases, and 15 bases separated the two germline ends. This CDR3 is built from 14 residues. The CDR3 nucleotides read TGTGCCAGCAGTTCCGTCCCGGCACCCAATACGCAGTATTTT. This sequence encodes CASSSVPAPNTQYF.

This clonotype was seen a few times. The chain employs TRBV6-5 and TRBJ1-2, with 7 bases identical to TRBD1. This CDR3 has 16 amino acids. The junction had 10 bases not matched to a gene; V was cut back by 2 bases and J by 4 bases. CDR1 MNHEY and CDR2 SVGAGI come from the germline V gene. The CDR3 bases are TGTGCCAGCAGTTACCTCCGCAGGGGGGGGGTCTATGGCTACACCTTC. It yields the protein CASSYLRRGGVYGYTF.

The V gene is TRBV28, the J gene TRBJ2-1, with D maybe TRBD1 (5 bases). The CDR3 consists of 14 residues. The V and J ends lost 5 bases and 8 bases respectively, with 16 bases between them. Germline assignment: CDR1 MDHEN and CDR2 SYDVKM. CDR3 DNA: TGTGCCAGCAGTCTCGCCGGGCAGGGCTATGAGCAGTTCTTC. Translating gives CASSLAGQGYEQFF.

The V gene is TRBV4-1, the J gene TRBJ1-4, with D uncertain. V was cut by 3 bases and J by 8 bases, with 7 bases left in between. The CDR3 has 12 amino acids. CDR1 and CDR2 (germline): MGHRA, YSYEKL. The CDR3 region has the DNA TGCGCCAGCAGCCAGCGCAGCGAAAAACTGTTTTTT. Translating gives CASSQRSEKLFF.

This chain joins TRBV20-1 and TRBJ2-7, with 8 bases that match TRBD2. Looked up from germline, CDR1 is DFQATT and CDR2 is SNEGSKA (reference sequence). Trimming cost V 0 bases and J 2 bases; bases outside gene matches: 6. The CDR3 length is 15 residues. In DNA form, the CDR3 reads TGCAGTGCTAGAGATCGGGGGGGACCAACCTACGAGCAGTACTTC. Amino acids: CSARDRGGPTYEQYF.

The chain recombines TRBV6-5 with TRBJ2-6; 10 bases map to TRBD1. V lost 4 bases to trimming and J lost 2 bases; unmatched junction nucleotides: 5. Per the germline V gene, CDR1 is MNHEY and CDR2 is SVGAGI. The CDR3 sequence is 17 residues long. CDR3 sequence reads: CASSSGDRGTGANVLTF. The CDR3 DNA is TGTGCCAGCAGTTCAGGGGACAGGGGCACTGGGGCCAACGTCCTGACTTTC.

The chain couples TRBV5-6 to TRBJ2-1; D not resolved. V lost 4 bases to trimming and J lost 9 bases, with 11 bases between them. The CDR3 has 12 amino acids. CDR1 is SGHDT, CDR2 YYEEEE, per germline. CDR3 residues: CASSINLREQFF. The CDR3, as DNA: TGTGCCAGCAGCATCAATTTGCGTGAGCAGTTCTTC.

The genes are TRBV9 and TRBJ1-3; 8 nucleotides align to TRBD1. CDR3 length equals 12 residues. Germline V gives CDR1 SGDLS, CDR2 YYNGEE. The trim removed 3 bases at V and 9 bases at J, leaving 2 bases unmatched. The CDR3 DNA reads TGTGCCAGCAGCGGACAGGGGACCACCATATATTTT. It encodes CASSGQGTTIYF.

This clonotype showed up just a few times. The rearrangement joins TRBV5-1 to TRBJ2-7, with 8 bases identical to TRBD1. Germline CDR1 reads SGHRS; CDR2 reads YFSETQ. This CDR3 is 14 amino acids long. J was trimmed by 0 bases and V by 3 bases; bases with no gene match: 2. This CDR3 reads CASSWTGPSYEQYF. The CDR3 DNA reads TGCGCCAGCAGCTGGACAGGGCCCTCCTACGAGCAGTACTTC.

The J gene is TRBJ2-3, the V gene TRBV10-3; perhaps TRBD2 as D (6 bases). Germline V gene lookup returns CDR1 ENHRY and CDR2 SYGVKD. This CDR3 region has 14 residues. Trimming took off 6 bases at V and 0 bases at J, with 10 bases between the two ends. CDR3 bases: TGTGCCATCAGGGCCGGGACTAGCACAGATACGCAGTATTTT. Amino acids: CAIRAGTSTDTQYF.

The chain uses TRBV7-2 and TRBJ1-1, with D possibly being TRBD1 (5 bases). The CDR3 is made up of 15 amino acids. Germline CDR1 is SGHTA and CDR2 is FQGNSA. V was shortened by 0 bases and J by 5 bases, with 13 bases between the two germline ends. As DNA, the CDR3 is TGTGCCAGCAGCTTAGCTCCCCAGGGATGGACTGAAGCTTTCTTT. It yields the protein CASSLAPQGWTEAFF. The full variable domain, completed using reference TRBV7-2 and TRBJ1-1, is GAGVSQSPSNKVTEKGKDVELRCDPISGHTALYWYRQSLGQGLEFLIYFQGNSAPDKSGLPSDRFSAERTGGSVSTLTIQRTQQEDSAVYLCASSLAPQGWTEAFFGQGTRLTVV.

The DNA for the CDR3 is TGTGCCAGCAGTTTTGAGCGGGGGGACAATGAGCAGTTCTTC. Residues: CASSFERGDNEQFF. The J gene is TRBJ2-1, the V gene TRBV12-3 or TRBV12-4, with 9 bases that match TRBD2. This CDR3 spans 14 amino acids. Trimming cost V 3 bases and J 5 bases; bases outside gene matches: 2.

This clonotype appeared a few times. The V and J genes are TRBV27 and TRBJ2-1, with D perhaps matching TRBD1 (5 bases). This CDR3 has 12 residues. Germline V gives CDR1 MNHEY, CDR2 SMNVEV (reference sequence). V was trimmed by 6 bases and J by 8 bases, leaving 11 bases between them. The CDR3 spells CASRNQGYEQFF. Written as DNA, the CDR3 is TGTGCCAGCAGGAACCAGGGTTATGAGCAGTTCTTC.

The chain is built from TRBV12-3 or TRBV12-4 and TRBJ1-1; possible D gene TRBD1, 5 bases. This CDR3 comprises 12 residues. V lost 8 bases, J lost 4 bases, and 11 bases lay in between. The CDR3 DNA reads as TGTGCCAGCTGTTGGGGCTTCACTGAAGCTTTCTTT. It encodes CASCWGFTEAFF.

This clonotype was observed a handful of times. The genes are TRBV29-1 and TRBJ2-3; no definite D call. Germline V gene lookup returns CDR1 SQVTM and CDR2 ANQGSEA. The CDR3 loop spans 14 amino acids. V was cut by 4 bases and J by 1 base, with 12 bases left in between. CDR3 sequence (DNA): TGCAGCGTTGGTGGTGGCTTTCGCACAGATACGCAGTATTTT. Translated, it gives CSVGGGFRTDTQYF.

This clonotype has only a few counts. This sequence joins TRBV10-3 and TRBJ2-5, with TRBD1 identical over 9 bases. This CDR3 comprises 14 residues. The V gene end was trimmed by 5 bases and the J gene end by 2 bases; junction bases not matched to a gene: 3. The germline V gene encodes CDR1 ENHRY and CDR2 SYGVKD. The CDR3 coding sequence is TGTGCCATCAGTCCTGGACAGGGGCAAGAGACCCAGTACTTC. It is translated as CAISPGQGQETQYF.